This T cell receptor beta chain was captured by sequencing in a study of blood T cells in healthy people across ages. Aged about 6 to 95, donors were systemically healthy Caucasians from Russia. The use of a sample-barcoded 5' primer and a J-beta primer mix characterized a second PCR of about 7 to 12 cycles. Every sample produced at least 2.5 million CDR3-containing paired-end reads. TCRdb independently ran MiXCR on the 5' RACE reads; one entry per CDR3 protein. In the table there are about 780,000 distinct CDR3 sequences, 35% to 60% of which are singletons. The sample taken for sequencing was blood. This receptor was identified in an elderly man in good health.

For the CDR3, the DNA is TGCGCCAGCAGCGTCGGGACATCACAGGATACGCAGTATTTT. As protein: CASSVGTSQDTQYF. The J gene is TRBJ2-3, the V gene TRBV5-1, with D possibly matching TRBD1 (6 bases). The germline gives CDR1 SGHRS, CDR2 YFSETQ. V dropped 4 bases and J dropped 6 bases, with 15 bases sitting between them. The CDR3 totals 14 residues. The entire variable domain, with the rest obtained from reference TRBV5-1 and TRBJ2-3, is as follows: KAGVTQTPRYLIKTRGQQVTLSCSPISGHRSVSWYQQTPGQGLQFLFEYFSETQRNKGNFPGRFSGRQFSNSRSEMNVSTLELGDSALYLCASSVGTSQDTQYFGPGTRLTVL.